A selection of T cell receptor beta chains follows, all from one sample in a study of shared clonotypes between healthy human individuals. The table came from immunoSEQ multiplex PCR; TCRdb's copy has only in-frame clones and leaves some out. The sample yields over a million clones, roughly 75% seen once. The sample taken for sequencing was memory CD4+ T cells sorted from blood. These receptor sequences come from a man aged 18 to 29 in good health. The CDR3 runs from the conserved cysteine through the conserved F or W. A D gene is named only where the DNA matches it firmly. Size values are once, few and many counts, or a class for expanded clones, and some rows have none.

size: once; J: TRBJ2-3; V: TRBV10-3; D: NA; CDR3: CAITPGLWTDTQYF; DNA: TGTGCCATTACTCCGGGACTCTGGACAGATACGCAGTATTTT
size: once; J: TRBJ1-4; V: TRBV4-3; D: NA; CDR3: CASSQDYRPATNEKLFF; DNA: TGCGCCAGCAGCCAAGACTACAGGCCTGCAACTAATGAAAAACTGTTTTTT
size: NA; J: TRBJ2-1; V: TRBV6-5; D: TRBD2; CDR3: CASSPLAGYSHEQFF; DNA: TGTGCCAGCAGTCCCCTAGCGGGATATTCCCATGAGCAGTTCTTC
size: NA; J: TRBJ2-1; V: TRBV5-5; D: NA; CDR3: CASSWGPTGLSHNEQFF; DNA: TGTGCCAGCAGCTGGGGTCCCACGGGCTTAAGTCACAATGAGCAGTTCTTC
size: NA; J: TRBJ1-6; V: TRBV7-8; D: TRBD1; CDR3: CASMLGTGAYSPLHF; DNA: TGTGCCAGCATGCTTGGTACAGGGGCCTATTCACCCCTCCACTTT
size: NA; J: TRBJ1-1; V: TRBV27; D: NA; CDR3: CASSLRAGQTEAFF; DNA: TGTGCCAGCAGTTTACGGGCAGGGCAGACTGAAGCTTTCTTT
size: few; J: TRBJ1-5; V: TRBV5-1; D: NA; CDR3: CASSLDIGQPQHF; DNA: TGCGCCAGCAGCTTGGACATCGGTCAGCCCCAGCATTTT
size: NA; J: TRBJ1-5; V: TRBV27; D: TRBD1; CDR3: CASSKLRDRGNQPQHF; DNA: TGTGCCAGCAGTAAACTCCGGGACAGAGGCAATCAGCCCCAGCATTTT
size: NA; J: TRBJ1-2; V: TRBV6-1; D: NA; CDR3: CASSANPDTKAGYTF; DNA: TGTGCCAGCAGCGCTAATCCGGACACAAAGGCTGGCTACACCTTC
size: few; J: TRBJ1-6; V: TRBV28; D: NA; CDR3: CASSLSRQYNSPLHF; DNA: TGTGCCAGCAGTCTAAGCCGACAGTATAATTCACCCCTCCACTTT
size: few; J: TRBJ2-1; V: TRBV4-1; D: NA; CDR3: CASSHLQGGAYNEQFF; DNA: TGCGCCAGCAGCCACCTACAGGGGGGGGCCTACAATGAGCAGTTCTTC
size: NA; J: TRBJ1-4; V: TRBV19; D: TRBD1; CDR3: CASRRQGPTNEKLFF; DNA: TGTGCCAGTAGGCGACAGGGGCCAACTAATGAAAAACTGTTTTTT
size: NA; J: TRBJ2-1; V: TRBV12-5; D: NA; CDR3: CASGHWGRGSYNEQFF; DNA: TGTGCTAGTGGCCATTGGGGCAGGGGCTCCTACAATGAGCAGTTCTTC
size: few; J: TRBJ1-1; V: TRBV9; D: NA; CDR3: CASSVDSGTEAFF; DNA: TGTGCCAGCAGCGTGGATAGCGGCACTGAAGCTTTCTTT
size: NA; J: TRBJ2-3; V: TRBV4-1; D: NA; CDR3: CASSPPRTEADTQYF; DNA: TGCGCCAGCAGCCCCCCCCGGACAGAGGCAGATACGCAGTATTTT
size: few; J: TRBJ2-3; V: TRBV5-4; D: NA; CDR3: CASSLMVGGGDTQYF; DNA: TGTGCCAGCAGCTTGATGGTGGGTGGTGGAGATACGCAGTATTTT
size: few; J: TRBJ1-6; V: TRBV11-2; D: NA; CDR3: CASSLAQGSLSPLHF; DNA: TGTGCCAGCAGCTTAGCACAGGGATCTCTGTCACCCCTCCACTTT
size: NA; J: TRBJ1-3; V: TRBV6-5; D: NA; CDR3: CASTDGRGSGNTIYF; DNA: TGTGCCAGCACCGACGGACGGGGCTCTGGAAACACCATATATTTT
size: NA; J: TRBJ2-3; V: TRBV5-4; D: NA; CDR3: CASSQRADTQYF; DNA: TGTGCCAGCAGTCAAAGGGCAGATACGCAGTATTTT
size: NA; J: TRBJ1-2; V: TRBV5-6; D: NA; CDR3: CASSGTHHYGYTF; DNA: TGTGCCAGCAGCGGGACACATCACTATGGCTACACCTTC
size: NA; J: TRBJ2-7; V: TRBV6-6; D: NA; CDR3: CASSQPGRPGLEQYF; DNA: TGTGCCAGCAGTCAACCGGGACGCCCGGGGTTGGAGCAGTACTTC
size: few; J: TRBJ1-1; V: TRBV30; D: NA; CDR3: CAWHKTANTEAFF; DNA: TGTGCCTGGCACAAGACAGCAAACACTGAAGCTTTCTTT
size: NA; J: TRBJ1-3; V: TRBV19; D: NA; CDR3: CASRKGLGNTIYF; DNA: TGTGCCAGCCGAAAAGGACTTGGAAACACCATATATTTT
size: NA; J: TRBJ1-6; V: TRBV6-1; D: NA; CDR3: CASRAGSSYNSPLHF; DNA: TGTGCCAGCAGGGCCGGGAGCTCCTATAATTCACCCCTCCACTTT
size: NA; J: TRBJ1-1; V: TRBV5-6; D: NA; CDR3: CASSRGRAEAFF; DNA: TGTGCCAGCAGCCGAGGACGGGCTGAAGCTTTCTTT
size: few; J: TRBJ1-6; V: TRBV7-8; D: TRBD1; CDR3: CAVQGASYNSPLHF; DNA: TGTGCCGTACAGGGGGCATCCTATAATTCACCCCTCCACTTT
size: NA; J: TRBJ2-5; V: TRBV11-3; D: NA; CDR3: CASSLDQLETQYF; DNA: TGTGCCAGCAGCTTAGATCAGTTGGAGACCCAGTACTTC
size: NA; J: TRBJ2-7; V: TRBV2; D: NA; CDR3: CASSFAGTYEQYF; DNA: TGTGCCAGCAGTTTCGCAGGGACCTACGAGCAGTACTTC
size: NA; J: TRBJ1-5; V: TRBV5-1; D: NA; CDR3: CASSLGDRYDQPQHF; DNA: TGCGCCAGCAGCTTGGGTGACAGGTATGATCAGCCCCAGCATTTT
size: NA; J: TRBJ2-7; V: TRBV5-1; D: TRBD1; CDR3: CASSLAGAGGRGEQYF; DNA: TGCGCCAGCAGCTTGGCCGGGGCAGGGGGACGGGGCGAGCAGTACTTC
size: NA; J: TRBJ2-2; V: TRBV5-6; D: TRBD2; CDR3: CASSLLSGGPRGELFF; DNA: TGTGCCAGCAGCTTGTTGAGCGGGGGCCCTCGCGGGGAGCTGTTTTTT
size: NA; J: TRBJ2-7; V: TRBV19; D: NA; CDR3: CASSKVQGNNEQYF; DNA: TGTGCCAGTAGTAAGGTCCAGGGAAATAACGAGCAGTACTTC
size: many; J: TRBJ2-7; V: TRBV10-3; D: TRBD1; CDR3: CAISGGTVLYEQYF; DNA: TGTGCCATCAGTGGGGGGACAGTGCTCTACGAGCAGTACTTC
size: NA; J: TRBJ2-1; V: TRBV7-8; D: NA; CDR3: CASSLVAQEQFF; DNA: TGTGCCAGCAGCTTAGTAGCACAGGAACAGTTCTTC
size: NA; J: TRBJ2-2; V: TRBV2; D: NA; CDR3: CASIPRTEPGELFF; DNA: TGTGCCAGCATTCCCCGGACCGAACCCGGGGAGCTGTTTTTT
size: NA; J: TRBJ2-6; V: TRBV6-6; D: NA; CDR3: CASLSVGANVLTF; DNA: TGTGCCAGTCTGTCTGTAGGGGCCAACGTCCTGACTTTC
size: NA; J: TRBJ2-7; V: TRBV19; D: TRBD1; CDR3: CASRPGQGYPLSEQYF; DNA: TGTGCCAGTAGACCGGGACAGGGCTACCCCCTCTCCGAGCAGTACTTC
size: few; J: TRBJ2-7; V: TRBV29-1; D: TRBD1; CDR3: CSVPGQGSYEQYF; DNA: TGCAGCGTACCGGGACAGGGAAGCTACGAGCAGTACTTC
size: NA; J: TRBJ1-2; V: TRBV7-9; D: NA; CDR3: CASSLLGGSGYTF; DNA: TGTGCCAGCAGCTTATTAGGGGGAAGCGGCTACACCTTC
size: NA; J: TRBJ1-2; V: TRBV5-4; D: NA; CDR3: CASSFGAGANYGYTF; DNA: TGTGCCAGCAGCTTTGGGGCAGGGGCCAACTATGGCTACACCTTC
size: NA; J: TRBJ2-2; V: TRBV10-3; D: TRBD2; CDR3: CAISESMGGSDGELFF; DNA: TGTGCCATCAGTGAGTCTATGGGAGGGTCGGACGGGGAGCTGTTTTTT
size: many; J: TRBJ2-7; V: TRBV10-3; D: TRBD2; CDR3: CAIAGTSGGRDREQYF; DNA: TGTGCCATCGCTGGGACTAGCGGGGGGCGGGATCGAGAGCAGTACTTC
size: few; J: TRBJ1-6; V: TRBV30; D: TRBD1; CDR3: CAWRPGQGNSPLHF; DNA: TGTGCCTGGAGGCCGGGACAGGGTAATTCACCCCTCCACTTT
size: few; J: TRBJ1-1; V: TRBV25-1; D: NA; CDR3: CASTGVYTEAFF; DNA: TGTGCCAGCACCGGGGTGTACACTGAAGCTTTCTTT
size: few; J: TRBJ2-3; V: TRBV6-1; D: NA; CDR3: CASSAEGFGDTQYF; DNA: TGTGCCAGCAGTGCTGAGGGATTCGGAGATACGCAGTATTTT